The source of this TCR beta chain is a study of blood T cell repertoires in COVID-19 (dated by TCRdb to the early 2020s). General notes on the study: Samples covering the acute and convalescent phases of COVID-19 were provided by collaborators in the United States, Italy and Spain. The prospective study material was composed of cDNA or gDNA derived from T cells, B-cell-depleted T cells, or PBMCs. Deeply sampled blood TCRbeta repertoires from subjects exposed to, actively infected with, or recovered from COVID-19 were included in the dataset. The repertoires were released in a freely available public database intended as a resource for research on the immune response to SARS-CoV-2. The samples were drawn from two sources: the first 160 participants of the ongoing ImmuneRACE study, and 1,254 subjects contributed by 6 global collaborators. Nearly every sample came with metadata listing a de-identified subject ID, COVID-19 status, age in years and sex. Where HLA class I and class II types were available, the types were taken from metadata supplied by the sample provider, not from assay-based typing. General conclusions and limits of the study: The amount of clinical and demographic metadata varied by source and participant and was provided uncurated.

Here V drops 3 bases and J drops 4 bases, and the junction holds 4 bases not matched to any gene. From cysteine to phenylalanine, the CDR3 is 15 amino acids long. Left in the record is the CDR3 DNA by itself, 45 bases read in frame from the first base. Based on the germline V gene, the CDR1 and CDR2 sequences are SGHTA and FQGNSA. Enrolling through a virtual design, the prospective study's participants ranged in age from roughly 18 to 90 years and lived across roughly 23 United States geographic areas. In the prospective study, cohorts were assigned on the basis of participant-reported clinical history obtained from a screening survey and a study questionnaire. ImmuneRACE Cohort 3 recovered participants were defined by two consecutive negative NP/OP PCR tests, healthcare professional clearance, or symptom resolution. In the prospective study, whole blood, serum and a nasopharyngeal or oropharyngeal swab were collected from each participant by mobile phlebotomists. Additional blood draws and questionnaires over an approximately 2-month period could optionally be provided by prospective study participants. Before DNA extraction, blood samples from the prospective study were shipped at room temperature or frozen.

TCRbeta CDR3 regions were amplified from genomic DNA using the immunoSEQ Assay, a bias-controlled multiplex PCR. The original pipeline was this. Within the assay, amplification of reference gene primers was used to estimate how many nucleated cells each sample contained. To quantify the absolute abundance of each unique TCRbeta CDR3 rearrangement, sequence reads were collapsed and filtered. For each sample, productive Simpson clonality was calculated as the square root of Simpson's diversity index over productive rearrangements. In its TCRdb copy, this immuneACCESS table keeps in-frame sequences only and misses some clones. Where compared with another copy, unresolved V genes explain less than half of these, and the others have no known cause. V, J and clone size reflect that table, while D and trimming were determined from the DNA. Within this sample are around 250,000 clones, with 75% to 90% of them counted one time only. The ten largest clones add up to less than 2.5% of the sample.

Of note for this clone: Its antigen remains undetermined. Base qualities are not provided; no much larger clone lies one nucleotide away.

The chain is encoded by TRBV7-2 joined to TRBJ2-3, with TRBD1 matching 10 junction bases. Sequenced: PBMCs or T cells enriched from blood (not recorded which). The TCR sequence derives from a woman aged 45-65 years who had recovered from COVID-19. The DNA sequence is as follows: TGTGCCAGCAGCTTCTCCGGGACAGGGGCAGATACGCAGTATTTT. Its amino acids are CASSFSGTGADTQYF.